The rows below give T cell receptor beta chains drawn from one sample of a study of T-cell memory formation after mild COVID-19. MiXCR was run by TCRdb on the 5' RACE reads, yielding one entry per CDR3 protein. The repertoire holds hundreds of thousands of distinct CDR3 sequences, with less than 25% as singletons. Sequenced input: PBMCs or a T cell subset sorted from them (not recorded which). The receptor set was obtained from an adult woman who had mild COVID-19 (a few samples of this study predate the infection). Cell type and time point are not known. Both conserved end residues are part of each CDR3. The D gene is left open where the match is weak. Some rows have no size entry. The others give once, few or many, or a class for an expanded clone.

j_gene: TRBJ2-7; d_gene: .; abundance: few; v_gene: TRBV20-1; CDR3aa: CSAIKRVGDYEQYF; CDR3nt: TGCAGTGCCATAAAGCGGGTGGGGGACTACGAGCAGTACTTC
j_gene: TRBJ1-5; d_gene: TRBD1; abundance: few; v_gene: TRBV12-3/TRBV12-4; CDR3aa: CASSWDRDSNQPQHF; CDR3nt: TGTGCCAGCAGTTGGGACAGGGATAGCAATCAGCCCCAGCATTTT
j_gene: TRBJ1-1; d_gene: .; abundance: .; v_gene: TRBV6-2/TRBV6-3; CDR3aa: CASSYLFGSSTEAFF; CDR3nt: TGTGCCAGCAGTTACTTGTTCGGGTCCTCCACTGAAGCTTTCTTT
j_gene: TRBJ2-2; d_gene: .; abundance: .; v_gene: TRBV5-1; CDR3aa: CASTDGMARELFF; CDR3nt: TGCGCCAGCACCGATGGGATGGCCCGGGAGCTGTTTTTT
j_gene: TRBJ2-7; d_gene: TRBD1; abundance: few; v_gene: TRBV29-1; CDR3aa: CSVEETGGTYEQYF; CDR3nt: TGCAGCGTTGAAGAGACAGGGGGGACCTACGAGCAGTACTTC
j_gene: TRBJ1-2; d_gene: .; abundance: .; v_gene: TRBV4-2; CDR3aa: CASSQAKVTGVNYGYTF; CDR3nt: TGTGCCAGCAGCCAAGCGAAAGTGACAGGAGTAAACTATGGCTACACCTTC
j_gene: TRBJ2-7; d_gene: .; abundance: .; v_gene: TRBV4-3; CDR3aa: CASSSGSGDFDYEQYF; CDR3nt: TGCGCCAGCAGCTCGGGGTCCGGGGATTTTGACTACGAGCAGTACTTC
j_gene: TRBJ1-1; d_gene: .; abundance: .; v_gene: TRBV2; CDR3aa: CASSEFLVGYRKNTEAFF; CDR3nt: TGTGCCAGCAGTGAATTTCTAGTTGGTTACAGGAAGAACACTGAAGCTTTCTTT
j_gene: TRBJ2-2; d_gene: .; abundance: .; v_gene: TRBV6-5; CDR3aa: CASSYERGSVTGELFF; CDR3nt: TGTGCCAGCAGTTACGAACGGGGGAGTGTCACCGGGGAGCTGTTTTTT
j_gene: TRBJ2-1; d_gene: TRBD1; abundance: few; v_gene: TRBV24-1; CDR3aa: CATSDFTGTGPLGNNEQFF; CDR3nt: TGTGCCACCAGTGACTTCACCGGGACAGGGCCTTTGGGAAACAATGAGCAGTTCTTC
j_gene: TRBJ2-7; d_gene: TRBD1; abundance: .; v_gene: TRBV20-1; CDR3aa: CSATTGFTRYEQYF; CDR3nt: TGCAGTGCTACGACAGGGTTTACTCGCTACGAGCAGTACTTC
j_gene: TRBJ2-3; d_gene: .; abundance: few; v_gene: TRBV20-1; CDR3aa: CSARDTPGGTDTQYF; CDR3nt: TGCAGTGCAAGGGACACTCCGGGGGGCACAGATACGCAGTATTTT
j_gene: TRBJ2-3; d_gene: .; abundance: .; v_gene: TRBV6-5; CDR3aa: CASRAGSSTDTQYF; CDR3nt: TGTGCCAGCAGAGCGGGCAGCAGCACAGATACGCAGTATTTT
j_gene: TRBJ2-3; d_gene: TRBD1; abundance: .; v_gene: TRBV18; CDR3aa: CASSPDRGRPTDTQYF; CDR3nt: TGTGCCAGCTCACCCGACAGGGGGCGGCCGACAGATACGCAGTATTTT
j_gene: TRBJ1-2; d_gene: TRBD1; abundance: .; v_gene: TRBV6-2/TRBV6-3; CDR3aa: CASRGTGGAYGYTF; CDR3nt: TGTGCCAGCAGAGGGACAGGGGGCGCCTATGGCTACACCTTC
j_gene: TRBJ2-1; d_gene: TRBD2; abundance: few; v_gene: TRBV20-1; CDR3aa: CSAVGLAGDNEQFF; CDR3nt: TGCAGTGCCGTCGGACTAGCGGGAGACAATGAGCAGTTCTTC
j_gene: TRBJ2-4; d_gene: TRBD1; abundance: many; v_gene: TRBV12-3/TRBV12-4; CDR3aa: CASSLDTGTGLYIQYF; CDR3nt: TGTGCCAGCAGTTTAGATACCGGGACAGGTCTTTACATTCAGTACTTC
j_gene: TRBJ2-3; d_gene: .; abundance: few; v_gene: TRBV3-1; CDR3aa: CASSQASADTQYF; CDR3nt: TGTGCCAGCAGCCAAGCGAGCGCGGATACGCAGTATTTT
j_gene: TRBJ1-2; d_gene: TRBD1; abundance: few; v_gene: TRBV7-6; CDR3aa: CASSSLQGARGYTF; CDR3nt: TGTGCCAGCAGCTCTCTCCAGGGGGCGAGGGGCTACACCTTC
j_gene: TRBJ2-5; d_gene: TRBD2; abundance: once; v_gene: TRBV6-5; CDR3aa: CASSPRTSGGEETQYF; CDR3nt: TGTGCCAGCAGTCCCCGGACTAGCGGGGGCGAAGAGACCCAGTACTTC
j_gene: TRBJ1-2; d_gene: .; abundance: .; v_gene: TRBV9; CDR3aa: CASSVGGSYYGYTF; CDR3nt: TGTGCCAGCAGCGTAGGAGGCAGCTACTATGGCTACACCTTC
j_gene: TRBJ1-1; d_gene: TRBD1; abundance: .; v_gene: TRBV7-2; CDR3aa: CASSLWGQGNTEAFF; CDR3nt: TGTGCCAGCAGCTTATGGGGACAGGGGAACACTGAAGCTTTCTTT
j_gene: TRBJ2-2; d_gene: .; abundance: many; v_gene: TRBV7-3; CDR3aa: CASSPTGTGELFF; CDR3nt: TGTGCCAGCAGCCCGACAGGCACCGGGGAGCTGTTTTTT
j_gene: TRBJ2-6; d_gene: TRBD2; abundance: .; v_gene: TRBV12-3/TRBV12-4; CDR3aa: CASSLEGLAGGPGANVLTF; CDR3nt: TGTGCCAGCAGTTTAGAAGGCCTAGCGGGGGGTCCTGGGGCCAACGTCCTGACTTTC
j_gene: TRBJ2-5; d_gene: .; abundance: .; v_gene: TRBV5-6; CDR3aa: CASSVTGQETQYF; CDR3nt: TGTGCCAGCAGCGTGACCGGTCAAGAGACCCAGTACTTC
j_gene: TRBJ2-6; d_gene: .; abundance: few; v_gene: TRBV4-2; CDR3aa: CASSQELMGVLTF; CDR3nt: TGTGCCAGCAGCCAAGAGTTAATGGGCGTCCTGACTTTC
j_gene: TRBJ2-3; d_gene: .; abundance: few; v_gene: TRBV12-3/TRBV12-4; CDR3aa: CASSFAGPGDTQYF; CDR3nt: TGTGCCAGCAGTTTCGCAGGGCCGGGCGATACGCAGTATTTT
j_gene: TRBJ2-2; d_gene: .; abundance: .; v_gene: TRBV19; CDR3aa: CASSIVSLDLGRVAGELFF; CDR3nt: TGTGCCAGTAGTATAGTCTCCCTGGACCTGGGGCGAGTCGCCGGGGAGCTGTTTTTT
j_gene: TRBJ2-7; d_gene: TRBD2; abundance: few; v_gene: TRBV5-1; CDR3aa: CASSSGTSGSKSYEQYF; CDR3nt: TGCGCCAGCAGCTCCGGCACTAGCGGGAGTAAATCCTACGAGCAGTACTTC
j_gene: TRBJ2-2; d_gene: TRBD2; abundance: .; v_gene: TRBV5-1; CDR3aa: CASSQGTSGSYGELFF; CDR3nt: TGCGCCAGCAGCCAGGGGACTAGCGGGAGTTACGGGGAGCTGTTTTTT
j_gene: TRBJ1-5; d_gene: .; abundance: .; v_gene: TRBV7-2; CDR3aa: CASSFTRGGNQPQHF; CDR3nt: TGTGCCAGCAGCTTTACCAGGGGAGGCAATCAGCCCCAGCATTTT